This TCR beta chain was sequenced during a study of patients and donors after allogeneic stem cell transplantation (TCRdb year 2020). The library relied on RT-PCR. Instrument used: NextSeq 550. The public reads were reprocessed in TCRdb via fastp at Q25 and MiXCR, keeping in-frame beta chains. Rows merge per CDR3 protein into single entries with the most common DNA and genes. Present in this sample are hundreds of thousands of distinct CDR3 sequences, roughly 16% of which were seen just once. Over 6% of the sample belongs to the ten largest clones. As concerns this clonotype: This clone's antigen is unknown. No much larger clone exists at a distance of one base, and base qualities are not known.

For CDR1 and CDR2, the germline V gene (reference sequence) lists GTSNPN and SVGIG. The V end loses 3 bases and the J end loses 1 base, and a stretch of 6 bases separates them. Counted from cysteine to phenylalanine, this CDR3 has 12 amino acids. Just the 36-base CDR3 DNA is kept, in frame starting at base 1. Sequenced: blood, either unsorted or a sorted T cell fraction (not recorded which). Here the chain combines TRBV30 and TRBJ1-1; the D gene cannot be resolved reliably. The sequence was obtained from a human donor who was either an allogeneic HSCT recipient or a stem cell or donor lymphocyte infusion donor (not recorded which). It is not recorded whose cells these are; they may come from a transplant donor. Read as DNA, the sequence is TGTGCCTGGAGAAACCAGAACACTGAAGCTTTCTTT. Translated, it reads CAWRNQNTEAFF.